These 30 T cell receptor beta chains originate from one sample sequenced in a study of OX40 agonist ivuxolimab in advanced cancers. TCRdb's table, derived via immunoSEQ multiplex PCR, lists solely in-frame clones and lacks some. The sample has about 65,000 clones; 87% are singletons. This specimen consisted of CD4+ or CD8+ T cells sorted from blood, obtained in a trial of the OX40 agonist ivuxolimab. These receptors originate from an adult with an advanced solid tumor such as melanoma, head and neck, liver or kidney cancer.

This sequence joins TRBV15 and TRBJ2-5; TRBD2 aligns across 8 bases. Germline CDR1 and CDR2: LNHNV and YYDKDF (reference sequence). After removal of 2 bases from V and 7 bases from J, the junction contained 6 bases not matched to a gene. The CDR3 loop spans 14 amino acids. The CDR3 coding sequence is TGTGCCACCAGCAGACGTAGCGGGGTTGGGACCCAGTACTTC. This gives the protein CATSRRSGVGTQYF. Based on the CDR3 plus reference TRBV15 and TRBJ2-5, the full variable domain is DAMVIQNPRYQVTQFGKPVTLSCSQTLNHNVMYWYQQKSSQAPKLLFHYYDKDFNNEADTPDNFQSRRPNTSFCFLDIRSPGLGDTAMYLCATSRRSGVGTQYFGPGTRLLVL.

This chain uses TRBV5-1 with TRBJ2-3; unclear D gene. V lost 0 bases, J lost 2 bases, and 10 bases lay in between. This CDR3 has 15 amino acids. CDR1 and CDR2 from the germline V gene are SGHRS and YFSETQ. CDR3 loop: CASSLVSSPTDTQYF. CDR3 sequence (DNA): TGCGCCAGCAGCTTGGTCAGCTCTCCCACAGATACGCAGTATTTT.

This chain connects TRBV28 to TRBJ2-5, with D possibly being TRBD1 (6 bases). The CDR3 loop spans 13 amino acids. Germline V gene sequence: CDR1 MDHEN, CDR2 SYDVKM. Between the trimmed V and J ends, which lost 5 bases and 4 bases, there was a span of 11 bases. In DNA form, the CDR3 reads TGTGCCAGCAGTAGACAGGTCTCAGAGACCCAGTACTTC. This sequence encodes CASSRQVSETQYF.

The genes are TRBV7-6 and TRBJ2-3, with 7 bases lining up with TRBD2. Germline-derived CDR1 and CDR2 are SGHVS and FNYEAQ. The ends lost 5 bases at V and 4 bases at J; junction bases unmatched: 12. The length of the CDR3 is 16 residues. The CDR3 DNA follows: TGTGCCAGCAGCCGGAGCGGGGAGGTCGGGCCAGATACGCAGTATTTT. Amino acid sequence: CASSRSGEVGPDTQYF.

J is TRBJ2-2 and V is TRBV6-1; D is tentatively TRBD1 or TRBD2 (6 bases each). Per germline, CDR1 MNHNS and CDR2 SASEGT. CDR3 length: 15 amino acids. The V and J ends lost 1 base and 5 bases respectively, with 11 bases between them. CDR3 bases: TGTGCCAGCAGTGAAGTGGGGGGCGGGACCGGGGAGCTGTTTTTT. Translated: CASSEVGGGTGELFF.

The chain combines TRBV6-6 with TRBJ1-4; D unresolved. Germline CDR1 is MNHNY and CDR2 is SVGAGI (reference sequence). The CDR3 totals 13 residues. The V end lost 0 bases, the J end lost 8 bases, and 7 bases lay between the germline ends. In nucleotides, the CDR3 is TGTGCCAGCAGTTACTCAGTTAGGGAAAAACTGTTTTTT. It yields the protein CASSYSVREKLFF.

This clone came up once. The genes are TRBV18 and TRBJ1-1; possible D gene TRBD1, 5 bases. The CDR3 has 14 residues. V was cut by 3 bases and J by 2 bases, with 10 bases left in between. The germline V gene has CDR1 KGHSH and CDR2 LQKENI. CDR3 DNA sequence: TGTGCCAGCTCACCTAAGGACATCAACACTGAAGCTTTCTTT. This codes for CASSPKDINTEAFF. Together with reference TRBV18 and TRBJ1-1, the CDR3 gives the full variable domain: NAGVMQNPRHLVRRRGQEARLRCSPMKGHSHVYWYRQLPEEGLKFMVYLQKENIIDESGMPKERFSAEFPKEGPSILRIQQVVRGDSAAYFCASSPKDINTEAFFGQGTRLTVV.

The chain recombines TRBV6-6 with TRBJ2-2, with 7 bases identical to TRBD2. Trimming removed 5 bases from V and 5 bases from J; junction bases left unmatched: 8. CDR1 and CDR2 (germline): MNHNY, SVGAGI (reference sequence). This CDR3 is 15 amino acids long. The CDR3 sequence is CASSPSLGGTGELFF. The CDR3 nucleotides read TGTGCCAGCAGTCCCTCCCTCGGGGGGACCGGGGAGCTGTTTTTT.

This chain connects TRBV7-3 to TRBJ2-2, with D unclear. Germline V gene data show CDR1 as SGHTA and CDR2 as FQGTGA. V lost 5 bases, J lost 2 bases, and 18 bases lay in between. The CDR3 runs 17 residues. CDR3 protein: CASSPENSNFNTGELFF. CDR3 DNA sequence: TGTGCCAGCAGCCCAGAAAACAGTAACTTCAACACCGGGGAGCTGTTTTTT.

The genes are TRBV29-1 and TRBJ1-3; D gene unclear. Trimming took 3 bases from V and 1 from J, leaving 16 bases between them. CDR3 length equals 16 residues. CDR1 and CDR2 from the germline V gene are SQVTM and ANQGSEA. CDR3 in amino acids: CSVDGMRSASGNTIYF. The DNA for the CDR3 is TGCAGCGTTGACGGGATGAGGAGCGCTTCTGGAAACACCATATATTTT.

The genes are TRBV5-1 and TRBJ2-5, with 9 bases identical to TRBD1. V trimming: 5 bases; J trimming: 1 base; junction bases outside the gene matches: 9. CDR1 SGHRS and CDR2 YFSETQ come from the germline V gene. The CDR3 consists of 16 residues. The CDR3 DNA follows: TGCGCCAGCAGGAGGACAGGGGAAGTCATCCAAGAGACCCAGTACTTC. It is translated as CASRRTGEVIQETQYF.

This rearrangement joins TRBV5-5 to TRBJ2-7; 7 bases are shared with TRBD1. The CDR3 consists of 14 residues. With V trimmed by 3 bases and J by 0 bases, 3 bases remained unmatched. Germline V gene lookup returns CDR1 SGHKS and CDR2 YYEKEE (reference sequence). This CDR3 reads CASSSRGSSYEQYF. CDR3 nucleotides: TGTGCCAGCAGCTCCAGGGGGAGCTCCTACGAGCAGTACTTC. Filled out from reference TRBV5-5 and TRBJ2-7, the complete variable domain reads DAGVTQSPTHLIKTRGQQVTLRCSPISGHKSVSWYQQVLGQGPQFIFQYYEKEERGRGNFPDRFSARQFPNYSSELNVNALLLGDSALYLCASSSRGSSYEQYFGPGTRLTVT.

The chain couples TRBV10-2 to TRBJ2-7; the D is unclear. There are 13 residues in the CDR3. With 2 bases removed from V and 1 base from J, the gap between germline ends came to 6 bases. Germline V gene sequence: CDR1 WSHSY, CDR2 SAAADI. The CDR3 region is CASSESRSYEQYF. Written as DNA, the CDR3 is TGCGCCAGCAGTGAGAGTCGATCCTACGAGCAGTACTTC.

Only a few counts were recorded for this clone. CDR3 amino acids: CASSDRRNTGELFF. The CDR3 DNA follows: TGTGCCAGCAGTGACCGACGGAACACCGGGGAGCTGTTTTTT. This chain connects TRBV6-6 to TRBJ2-2; D unclear. The V gene's germline CDR1 is MNHNY and CDR2 SVGAGI (reference sequence). This CDR3 contains 14 residues. The germline V and J ends were trimmed by 5 bases and 1 base, with 8 bases remaining between them.

The V and J genes are TRBV5-1 and TRBJ2-7; possibly TRBD2 for D (6 bases). The CDR3 has 14 amino acids. Trimming left V 0 bases short and J 1 base short, with 8 bases between. CDR1 SGHRS and CDR2 YFSETQ come from the germline V gene. The CDR3 loop is CASSLGGGSYEQYF. DNA of the CDR3: TGCGCCAGCAGCTTGGGTGGGGGGTCCTACGAGCAGTACTTC.

The CDR3 DNA sequence: TGTGCCAACCAGGGGGCGAAGGATGGCTACACCTTC. Encoded protein: CANQGAKDGYTF. The chain links TRBV10-3 to TRBJ1-2, with 8 bases that match TRBD1. Trimming took 10 bases from V and 6 from J; bases not matched to a gene: 7. This CDR3 contains 12 residues. Germline V gene sequence: CDR1 ENHRY, CDR2 SYGVKD.

This clone showed up just a few times. The chain is built from TRBV7-2 and TRBJ2-3; D possibly corresponds to TRBD2 (7 bases). The CDR3 contains 15 residues. V was clipped by 5 bases and J by 4 bases, with 16 bases between them. Germline CDR1 SGHTA, CDR2 FQGNSA. This CDR3 reads CASSAPPGGPDTQYF. CDR3 nucleotides: TGTGCCAGCAGCGCCCCCCCGGGGGGCCCAGATACGCAGTATTTT.

CDR3 coding DNA: TGTGCCAGCAGCTTAGCGGCGGGACAGAATGCCTACACCTTC. Translated: CASSLAAGQNAYTF. The chain is built from TRBV7-2 and TRBJ1-2; 7 bases line up with TRBD1. CDR3 length equals 14 residues. Per germline, CDR1 SGHTA and CDR2 FQGNSA. J gave up 10 bases and V 0 bases, and 8 bases lay outside the gene matches.

The chain employs TRBV7-9 and TRBJ1-5; D ambiguous. The CDR3 spans 14 residues. V was clipped by 4 bases and J by 5 bases, with 12 bases between them. Per the germline V gene, CDR1 is SEHNR and CDR2 is FQNEAQ (reference sequence). The CDR3 region is CASSWGGRDQPQHF. For the CDR3, the DNA is TGTGCCAGCAGCTGGGGTGGGAGGGATCAGCCCCAGCATTTT.

The CDR3 DNA reads TGTGCCAGCAGTTACTCGGGACAGCCCTATGGCTACACCTTC. Translating gives CASSYSGQPYGYTF. J is TRBJ1-2 and V is TRBV6-6; 7 bases map to TRBD1. Germline loops: CDR1 MNHNY, CDR2 SVGAGI (reference sequence). CDR3 length: 14 residues. With 0 bases clipped from V and 4 bases from J, the junction kept 2 bases outside the gene matches.

The chain carries TRBV28 and TRBJ1-2, with D possibly being TRBD1 (6 bases). Trimming took off 6 bases at V and 8 bases at J, with 13 bases between the two ends. This CDR3 has 12 residues. Germline CDR1 is MDHEN and CDR2 is SYDVKM. CDR3 nucleotides: TGTGCCAGCAGGACAGGCGAGGAGGGCTACACCTTC. This sequence encodes CASRTGEEGYTF.

J is TRBJ1-2 and V is TRBV2; D is possibly TRBD1 (5 bases). Trimming took off 4 bases at V and 4 bases at J, with 7 bases between the two ends. CDR1 SNHLY and CDR2 FYNNEI come from the germline V gene. The length of the CDR3 is 12 residues. The DNA for the CDR3 is TGTGCCAGCAGTGGGGACGGCTATGGCTACACCTTC. Translation gives CASSGDGYGYTF. The full variable domain, its missing parts supplied by reference TRBV2 and TRBJ1-2, is EPEVTQTPSHQVTQMGQEVILRCVPISNHLYFYWYRQILGQKVEFLVSFYNNEISEKSEIFDDQFSVERPDGSNFTLKIRSTKLEDSAMYFCASSGDGYGYTFGSGTRLTVV.

The V and J genes are TRBV5-6 and TRBJ1-1, with D unclear. This CDR3 spans 14 amino acids. V dropped 4 bases and J dropped 3 bases, with 13 bases sitting between them. In germline, CDR1 is SGHDT, CDR2 YYEEEE. CDR3 in DNA: TGTGCCAGCAGCCCCAGAGTAGGCGACACTGAAGCTTTCTTT. Translation gives CASSPRVGDTEAFF.

This clone was found once. The DNA of the CDR3 is TGTGCCAGCATGTCGACTAGCGGGGGGGCGAGGAATGAGCAGTTCTTC. It translates to CASMSTSGGARNEQFF. This chain links TRBV2 with TRBJ2-1; 14 nucleotides align to TRBD2. The length of the CDR3 is 16 residues. V lost 7 bases to trimming and J lost 7 bases; unmatched junction nucleotides: 9. The germline CDR1 and CDR2 sequences are SNHLY and FYNNEI.

The chain employs TRBV4-2 and TRBJ2-5; TRBD1 matches 7 bases. The CDR3 covers 15 residues. J was trimmed by 0 bases and V by 4 bases; bases with no gene match: 5. Germline CDR1 reads LGHNA; CDR2 reads YNFKEQ. The CDR3 region has the DNA TGTGCCAGCAGCCCCACAGGGGAATACCAAGAGACCCAGTACTTC. Encoded protein: CASSPTGEYQETQYF.

The rearrangement uses TRBV18 and TRBJ1-6, with a possible D match to TRBD1 (5 bases). Trimming took 4 bases from V and 7 from J, leaving 20 bases between them. CDR3 length: 17 amino acids. CDR1 is KGHSH and CDR2 is LQKENI in the germline V gene. The CDR3 reads CASSLPGPFRGNSPLHF. The CDR3 DNA reads TGTGCCAGCTCACTACCGGGACCCTTTCGTGGGAATTCACCCCTCCACTTT.

The chain has TRBV5-5 and TRBJ2-1; 9 bases line up with TRBD2. In germline, CDR1 is SGHKS, CDR2 YYEKEE (reference sequence). J was trimmed by 3 bases and V by 4 bases; bases with no gene match: 5. The CDR3 sequence is 15 residues long. CDR3 DNA sequence: TGTGCCAGCAGCCGTAGCGGGGGAGTCTACAATGAGCAGTTCTTC. It codes for CASSRSGGVYNEQFF.

This chain links TRBV5-6 with TRBJ1-1, with 7 bases identical to TRBD1. Germline assignment: CDR1 SGHDT and CDR2 YYEEEE. V shed 0 bases and J 3 bases; nucleotides not matched to a gene: 14. There are 18 residues in the CDR3. The CDR3 reads CASSLDPTGRFSYTEAFF. CDR3 nucleotides: TGTGCCAGCAGCTTGGATCCGACAGGGCGCTTCTCTTACACTGAAGCTTTCTTT.

The chain has TRBV6-1 and TRBJ2-7, with TRBD2 matching 8 bases. CDR1 is MNHNS, CDR2 SASEGT, per germline. V lost 4 bases and J lost 3; bases outside the gene matches: 2. This CDR3 has 13 amino acids. The chain's CDR3 is CASSVGGDYEQYF. The CDR3 coding sequence is TGTGCCAGCAGTGTCGGGGGGGACTACGAGCAGTACTTC.

This clone appeared a single time. The V and J genes are TRBV5-8 and TRBJ1-1; D remains unclear. The germline CDR1 and CDR2 sequences are SGHTS and YDEGEE. The CDR3 covers 13 residues. The ends were cut back, 0 bases at V and 8 bases at J, with 11 bases in the middle. The CDR3 DNA sequence: TGTGCCAGCAGCTTGGCCAGTATTGGCGAAGCTTTCTTT. Amino acids: CASSLASIGEAFF.